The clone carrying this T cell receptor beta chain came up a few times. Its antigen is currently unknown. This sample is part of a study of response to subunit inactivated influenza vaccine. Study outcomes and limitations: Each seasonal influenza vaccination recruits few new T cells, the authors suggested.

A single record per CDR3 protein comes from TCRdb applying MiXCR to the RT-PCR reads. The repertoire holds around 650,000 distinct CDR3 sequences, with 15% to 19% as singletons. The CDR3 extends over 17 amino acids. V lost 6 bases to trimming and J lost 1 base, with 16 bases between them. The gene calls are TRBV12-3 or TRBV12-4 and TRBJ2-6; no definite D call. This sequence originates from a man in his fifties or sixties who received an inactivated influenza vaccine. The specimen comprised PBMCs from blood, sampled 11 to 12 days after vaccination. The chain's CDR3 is CASRPSGALSGANVLTF. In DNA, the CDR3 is TGTGCCAGCAGGCCATCGGGCGCCTTATCTGGGGCCAACGTCCTGACTTTC.